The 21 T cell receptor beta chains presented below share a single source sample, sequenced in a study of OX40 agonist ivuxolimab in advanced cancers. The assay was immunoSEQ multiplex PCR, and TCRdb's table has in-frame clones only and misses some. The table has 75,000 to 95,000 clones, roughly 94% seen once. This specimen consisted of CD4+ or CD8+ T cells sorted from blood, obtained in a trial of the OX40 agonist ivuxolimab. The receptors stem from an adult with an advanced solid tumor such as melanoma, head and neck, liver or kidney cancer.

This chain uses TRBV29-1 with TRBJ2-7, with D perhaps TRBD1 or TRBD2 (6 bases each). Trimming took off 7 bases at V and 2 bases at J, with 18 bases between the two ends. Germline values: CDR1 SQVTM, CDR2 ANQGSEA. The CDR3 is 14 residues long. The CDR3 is CSGYLLRDTYEQYF. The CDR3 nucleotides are TGCAGCGGATACTTGCTGCGGGACACCTACGAGCAGTACTTC.

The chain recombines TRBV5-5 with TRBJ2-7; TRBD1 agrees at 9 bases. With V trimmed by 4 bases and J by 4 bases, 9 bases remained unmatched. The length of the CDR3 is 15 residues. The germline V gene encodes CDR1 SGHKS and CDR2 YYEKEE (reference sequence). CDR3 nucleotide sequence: TGTGCCAGCAGCAAAGAGGACAGGGGAACTTACGAGCAGTACTTC. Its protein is CASSKEDRGTYEQYF.

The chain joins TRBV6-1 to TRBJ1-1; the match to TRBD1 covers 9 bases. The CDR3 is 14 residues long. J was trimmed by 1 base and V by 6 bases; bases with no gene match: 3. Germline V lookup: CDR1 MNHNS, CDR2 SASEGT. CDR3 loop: CASRGTGRNTEAFF. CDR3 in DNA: TGTGCCAGCAGAGGGACAGGGAGGAACACTGAAGCTTTCTTT.

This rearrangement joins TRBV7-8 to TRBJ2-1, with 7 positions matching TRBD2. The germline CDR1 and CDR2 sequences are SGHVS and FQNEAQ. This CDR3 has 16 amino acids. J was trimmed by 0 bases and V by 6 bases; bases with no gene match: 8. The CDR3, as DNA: TGTGCCAGCAGATTTAATCGGGACTACTCCTACAATGAGCAGTTCTTC. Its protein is CASRFNRDYSYNEQFF. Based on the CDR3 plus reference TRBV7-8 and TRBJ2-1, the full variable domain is GAGVSQSPRYKVAKRGQDVALRCDPISGHVSLFWYQQALGQGPEFLTYFQNEAQLDKSGLPSDRFFAERPEGSVSTLKIQRTQQEDSAVYLCASRFNRDYSYNEQFFGPGTRLTVL.

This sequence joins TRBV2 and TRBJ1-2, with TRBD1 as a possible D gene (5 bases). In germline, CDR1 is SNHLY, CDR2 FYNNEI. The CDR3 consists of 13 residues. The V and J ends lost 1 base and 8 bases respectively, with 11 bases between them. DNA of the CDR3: TGTGCCAGCAGTGAAGGACAGTTTAGCGGCTACACCTTC. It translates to CASSEGQFSGYTF.

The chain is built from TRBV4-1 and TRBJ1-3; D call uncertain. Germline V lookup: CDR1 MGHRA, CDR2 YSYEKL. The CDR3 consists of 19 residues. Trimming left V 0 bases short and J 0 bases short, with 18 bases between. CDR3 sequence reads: CASSQEYGRTKGSGNTIYF. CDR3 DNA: TGCGCCAGCAGCCAAGAATACGGCCGAACTAAGGGCTCTGGAAACACCATATATTTT.

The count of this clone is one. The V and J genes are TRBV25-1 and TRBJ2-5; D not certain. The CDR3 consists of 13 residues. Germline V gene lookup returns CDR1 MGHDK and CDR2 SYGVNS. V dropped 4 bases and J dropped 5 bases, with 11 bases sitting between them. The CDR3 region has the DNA TGTGCCAGCAGTGGAAGGGTCGGGGAGACCCAGTACTTC. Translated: CASSGRVGETQYF.

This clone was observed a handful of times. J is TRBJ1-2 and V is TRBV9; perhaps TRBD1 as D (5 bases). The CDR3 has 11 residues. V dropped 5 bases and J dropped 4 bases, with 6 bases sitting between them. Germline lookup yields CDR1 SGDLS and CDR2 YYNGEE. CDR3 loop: CASRGPYGYTF. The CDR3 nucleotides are TGTGCCAGCAGGGGACCCTATGGCTACACCTTC.

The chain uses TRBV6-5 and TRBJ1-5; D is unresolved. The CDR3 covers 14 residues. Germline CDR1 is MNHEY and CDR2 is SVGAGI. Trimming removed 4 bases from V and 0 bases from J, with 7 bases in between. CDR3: CASSFGFSNQPQHF. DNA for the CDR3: TGTGCCAGCAGTTTCGGATTTAGCAATCAGCCCCAGCATTTT.

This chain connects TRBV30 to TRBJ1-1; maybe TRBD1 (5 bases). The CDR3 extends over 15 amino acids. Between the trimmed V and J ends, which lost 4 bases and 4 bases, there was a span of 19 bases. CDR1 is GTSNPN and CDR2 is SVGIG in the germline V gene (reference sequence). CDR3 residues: CAWIRLGRVGTEAFF. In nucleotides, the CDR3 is TGTGCCTGGATAAGGTTGGGCAGGGTCGGCACTGAAGCTTTCTTT.

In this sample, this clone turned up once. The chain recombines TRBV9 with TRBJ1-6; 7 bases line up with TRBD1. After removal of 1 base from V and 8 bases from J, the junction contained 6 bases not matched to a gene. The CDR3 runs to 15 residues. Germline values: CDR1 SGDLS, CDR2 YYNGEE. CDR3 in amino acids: CASSVKQGFDSPLHF. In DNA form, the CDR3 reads TGTGCCAGCAGCGTAAAACAGGGGTTTGATTCACCCCTCCACTTT.

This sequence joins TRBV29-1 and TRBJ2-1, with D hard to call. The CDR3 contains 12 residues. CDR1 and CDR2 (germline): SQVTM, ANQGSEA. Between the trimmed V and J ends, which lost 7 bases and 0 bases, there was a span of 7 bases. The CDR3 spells CSAVSSYNEQFF. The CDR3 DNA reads TGCAGCGCTGTGAGCTCCTACAATGAGCAGTTCTTC.

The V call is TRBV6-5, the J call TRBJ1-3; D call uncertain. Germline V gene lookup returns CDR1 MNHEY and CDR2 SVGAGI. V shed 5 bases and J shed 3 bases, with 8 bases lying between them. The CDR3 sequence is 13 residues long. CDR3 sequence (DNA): TGTGCCAGCAGTGTACCTGATGGAAACACCATATATTTT. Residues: CASSVPDGNTIYF.

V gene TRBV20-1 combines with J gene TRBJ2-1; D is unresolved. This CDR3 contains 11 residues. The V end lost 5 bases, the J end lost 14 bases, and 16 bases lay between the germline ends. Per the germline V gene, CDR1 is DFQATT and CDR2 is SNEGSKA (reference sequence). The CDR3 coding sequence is TGCAGTGCTCCGGACCAGACCTTAGAGTTCTTC. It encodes CSAPDQTLEFF.

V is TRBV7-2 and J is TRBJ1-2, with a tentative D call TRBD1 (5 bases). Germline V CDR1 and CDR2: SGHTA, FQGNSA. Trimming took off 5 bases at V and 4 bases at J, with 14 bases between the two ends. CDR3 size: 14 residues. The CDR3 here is CASSPRVPLYGYTF. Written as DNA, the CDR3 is TGTGCCAGCAGCCCCAGGGTGCCTCTCTATGGCTACACCTTC. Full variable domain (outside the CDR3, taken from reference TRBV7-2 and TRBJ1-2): GAGVSQSPSNKVTEKGKDVELRCDPISGHTALYWYRQSLGQGLEFLIYFQGNSAPDKSGLPSDRFSAERTGGSVSTLTIQRTQQEDSAVYLCASSPRVPLYGYTFGSGTRLTVV.

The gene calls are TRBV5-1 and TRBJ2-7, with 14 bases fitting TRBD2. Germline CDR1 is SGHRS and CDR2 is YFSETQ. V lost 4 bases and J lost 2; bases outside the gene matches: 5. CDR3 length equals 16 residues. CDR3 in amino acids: CASSLRTSGGPYEQYF. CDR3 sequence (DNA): TGCGCCAGCAGCCTCCGGACTAGCGGGGGGCCCTACGAGCAGTACTTC.

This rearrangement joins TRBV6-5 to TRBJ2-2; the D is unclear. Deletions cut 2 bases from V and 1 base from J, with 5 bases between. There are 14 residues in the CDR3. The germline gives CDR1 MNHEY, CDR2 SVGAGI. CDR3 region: CASSYRENTGELFF. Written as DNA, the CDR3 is TGTGCCAGCAGTTACAGGGAGAACACCGGGGAGCTGTTTTTT.

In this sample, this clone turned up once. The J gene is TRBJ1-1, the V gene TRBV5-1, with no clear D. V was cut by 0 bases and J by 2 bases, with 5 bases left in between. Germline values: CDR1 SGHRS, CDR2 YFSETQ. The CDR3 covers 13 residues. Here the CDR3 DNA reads TGCGCCAGCAGCTTGGGCCCAAACACTGAAGCTTTCTTT. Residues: CASSLGPNTEAFF.

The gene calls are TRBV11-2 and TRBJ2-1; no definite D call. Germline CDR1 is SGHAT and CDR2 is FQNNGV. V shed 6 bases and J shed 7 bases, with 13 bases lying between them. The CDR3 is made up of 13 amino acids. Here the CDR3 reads CASRLYRQNEQFF. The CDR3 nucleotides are TGTGCCAGCAGGCTTTATCGGCAGAATGAGCAGTTCTTC.

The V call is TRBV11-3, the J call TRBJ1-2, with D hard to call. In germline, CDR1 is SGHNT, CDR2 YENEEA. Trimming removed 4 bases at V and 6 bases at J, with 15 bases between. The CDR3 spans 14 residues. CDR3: CASSSGELPNGYTF. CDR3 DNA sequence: TGTGCCAGCAGCTCAGGAGAACTTCCTAATGGCTACACCTTC.

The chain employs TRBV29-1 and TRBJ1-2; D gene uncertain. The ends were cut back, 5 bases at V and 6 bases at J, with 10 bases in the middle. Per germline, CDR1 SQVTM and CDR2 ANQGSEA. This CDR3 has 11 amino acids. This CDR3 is CSVTTSNGYTF. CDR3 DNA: TGCAGCGTTACTACAAGTAATGGCTACACCTTC.